The 2 T cell receptor beta chains presented below share a single source sample, sequenced in a study of blood T cell repertoires in COVID-19. Sequencing used immunoSEQ multiplex PCR; TCRdb keeps in-frame clones, though not all of them. The data contain around 130,000 clones, 84% of them singletons. Sequenced input: peripheral blood. The receptors were sampled from a woman aged 55-69 years with acute or convalescent COVID-19.

The CDR3 is CASSLFPVDRVNSPLHF. CDR3 coding DNA: TGTGCCAGCAGTTTATTTCCCGTGGACAGGGTAAATTCACCCCTCCACTTT. The genes are TRBV27 and TRBJ1-6, with 8 bases matching TRBD1. CDR3 length equals 17 residues. Losses at the gene ends were 1 base for V and 7 bases for J; bases not matched to a gene: 9. Germline CDR1 reads MNHEY; CDR2 reads SMNVEV (reference sequence).

This clone was detected only once. The rearrangement links TRBV6-4 to TRBJ2-2; 9 bases match TRBD1. Per the germline V gene, CDR1 is MRHNA and CDR2 is SNTAGT. This CDR3 is built from 14 residues. Losses at the gene ends were 5 bases for V and 4 bases for J; bases not matched to a gene: 2. The CDR3 nucleotides are TGTGCCAGCAGTCTGACAGGGGGCACCGGGGAGCTGTTTTTT. Translated: CASSLTGGTGELFF.